The clone carrying this T cell receptor beta chain has more than one count but fewer than ten. Antigen specificity is unknown. The data were obtained in a study of T cells in Graves' hyperthyroidism and ophthalmopathy. Study-level results: Ophthalmopathy was predicted by the model a median of 6.5 months ahead of onset. Among clonotypes expanded in thyroid above 0.001, most were also found in blood.

The CDR3 regions of TCR beta were amplified from RNA transcripts. Primed by the HTBI set, a first-round RT-PCR was run on the TCR CDR3. TCRdb analysed the multiplex PCR reads with MiXCR anew, one entry per CDR3 protein. The table records over 350,000 distinct CDR3 sequences, more than 12% of them present only once. This TCR came from a man aged 50-60 years with Graves' ophthalmopathy. The specimen sequenced was blood.

The CDR3 DNA reads as TGTGCCAGCAGCGCATATACAGGGTTAAATCAGCCCCAGCATTTT. Protein: CASSAYTGLNQPQHF. The chain recombines TRBV7-2 with TRBJ1-5; a weak D match, TRBD1 (6 bases). From germline, CDR1 is SGHTA and CDR2 FQGNSA. Trimming left V 5 bases short and J 4 bases short, with 15 bases between. This CDR3 has 15 residues.